The count of the clone carrying this T cell receptor beta chain is one. Its antigen is currently unknown. Trimming took 2 bases from V and 3 from J, leaving 14 bases between them. This CDR3 has 16 amino acids. Germline CDR1 and CDR2: KGHSH and LQKENI. These data are taken from a study of identical twins. Study results and limitations: Without tracking the same donors, conclusions rested on cross-sectional statistical analysis. Memory repertoires lacked the insertion deficit that abundant cord blood beta clonotypes showed.

Every one of the donors was a healthy Caucasian. Template switching added a universal primer site; cDNA carried unique molecular identifiers. TCRdb reprocessed the 5' RACE reads via MiXCR and lists one record per CDR3 protein. The repertoire holds about 690,000 distinct CDR3 sequences, with roughly 6% as singletons. V usage is TRBV18 and J usage is TRBJ2-1; the D gene could be TRBD1 or TRBD2 (5 bases each). This TCR was sampled from a man aged 18 to 29 in good health. The material sequenced was naive T cells sorted from blood. The CDR3 loop is CASSPFAGTIYNEQFF. For the CDR3, the DNA is TGTGCCAGCTCACCATTTGCCGGGACGATCTACAATGAGCAGTTCTTC.